Listed here are 18 T cell receptor beta chains from one sample, sequenced in a study of radiation and T cells in renal cell carcinoma. Assay: immunoSEQ multiplex PCR; the TCRdb copy retains only in-frame clones and omits some. The table has fewer than 200,000 clones, 88% seen once. Time point of the sample: blood 4 weeks post-SBRT, at nephrectomy. The treatment was: 15 Gy SBRT to primary tumor, nephrectomy 4 weeks later. Sequenced material: blood, taken from a patient whose treatment included radiotherapy and nephrectomy. The receptors shown here come from a woman between 45 and 60 years old with renal cell carcinoma.

This clone has a handful of counts. The same CDR3 is also encoded by other DNA sequences in this sample. V is TRBV4-2 and J is TRBJ1-5, with unresolved D. Germline V lookup: CDR1 LGHNA, CDR2 YNFKEQ. This CDR3 region has 12 residues. V dropped 0 bases and J dropped 7 bases, with 4 bases sitting between them. CDR3 nucleotides: TGTGCCAGCAGCCAAGACGGACAGCCCCAGCATTTT. Encoded protein: CASSQDGQPQHF.

This clone was detected only once. This sequence joins TRBV9 and TRBJ2-1; D is uncertain. Per the germline V gene, CDR1 is SGDLS and CDR2 is YYNGEE. This CDR3 has 15 amino acids. V lost 0 bases and J lost 2, with 9 bases in between. CDR3 amino acids: CASSVGSWAYNEQFF. CDR3 DNA: TGTGCCAGCAGCGTAGGGTCCTGGGCCTACAATGAGCAGTTCTTC.

The J gene is TRBJ1-2, the V gene TRBV9; 8 bases align to TRBD1. This CDR3 is 11 amino acids long. V trimming: 3 bases; J trimming: 8 bases; junction bases outside the gene matches: 0. Per germline, CDR1 SGDLS and CDR2 YYNGEE. The CDR3, as DNA: TGTGCCAGCAGCGGACAGGGGGGCTACACCTTC. Its translation is CASSGQGGYTF. Variable domain in full (rest from reference TRBV9 and TRBJ1-2): DSGVTQTPKHLITATGQRVTLRCSPRSGDLSVYWYQQSLDQGLQFLIQYYNGEERAKGNILERFSAQQFPDLHSELNLSSLELGDSALYFCASSGQGGYTFGSGTRLTVV.

The chain uses TRBV6-6 and TRBJ1-4; 8 bases fit TRBD1. Trimming at V came to 6 bases and at J to 5 bases, leaving 8 bases not matched to a gene. Germline CDR1 is MNHNY and CDR2 is SVGAGI (reference sequence). The CDR3 runs 15 residues. DNA of the CDR3: TGTGCCAGCAGGTTGCCGGGACAGGCAAATGAAAAACTGTTTTTT. Amino acids: CASRLPGQANEKLFF.

The chain joins TRBV15 to TRBJ2-5, with a tentative D call TRBD1 (6 bases). CDR1 is LNHNV and CDR2 is YYDKDF in the germline V gene (reference sequence). This CDR3 comprises 14 residues. Trimming removed 3 bases at V and 4 bases at J, with 12 bases between. In DNA form, the CDR3 reads TGTGCCACCAGCAGGGCAGGGGCGGCAGAGACCCAGTACTTC. Translation: CATSRAGAAETQYF.

The CDR3 bases are TGCGCCAGCAGCCCCGGGGGCGACTATGGCTACACCTTC. Protein: CASSPGGDYGYTF. The chain has TRBV5-1 and TRBJ1-2; D is possibly TRBD1 (6 bases). The germline CDR1 and CDR2 sequences are SGHRS and YFSETQ. This CDR3 has 13 amino acids. V lost 4 bases to trimming and J lost 3 bases, with 10 bases between them.

This rearrangement joins TRBV7-9 to TRBJ2-7; the match to TRBD1 covers 11 bases. V gave up 8 bases and J gave up 7 bases; unmatched junction bases: 7. The CDR3 spans 13 residues. Germline V lookup: CDR1 SEHNR, CDR2 FQNEAQ (reference sequence). The CDR3 DNA sequence: TGTGCCAGCGGGACAGGGGGGCATGGGGAGCAGTACTTC. It yields the protein CASGTGGHGEQYF.

Comments on this clone: One junction end does not reproduce the germline sequence, and a read error may be involved. The V gene is TRBV28, the J gene TRBJ1-6; TRBD1 might be the D (5 bases). CDR3 length: 16 residues. From germline, CDR1 is MDHEN and CDR2 SYDVKM. The CDR3, as DNA: TGTGCCAGCGGTTTCTTCACCCGAGGGGATAATTCACCCCTCCACTTT. Translating gives CASGFFTRGDNSPLHF.

This clone was found a few times. The genes are TRBV7-8 and TRBJ1-4; D call uncertain. The length of the CDR3 is 16 residues. CDR1 is SGHVS, CDR2 FQNEAQ, per germline. Trimming left V 6 bases short and J 0 bases short, with 14 bases between. In nucleotides, the CDR3 is TGTGCCAGCAGTTCTGCTCTCAGAGCAACTAATGAAAAACTGTTTTTT. Protein product: CASSSALRATNEKLFF. The whole variable domain, remainder taken from reference TRBV7-8 and TRBJ1-4, is GAGVSQSPRYKVAKRGQDVALRCDPISGHVSLFWYQQALGQGPEFLTYFQNEAQLDKSGLPSDRFFAERPEGSVSTLKIQRTQQEDSAVYLCASSSALRATNEKLFFGSGTQLSVL.

This chain joins TRBV6-1 and TRBJ2-7; 9 nucleotides match TRBD2. The length of the CDR3 is 15 residues. V was pared by 7 bases and J by 4 bases, with 11 bases of the junction left unmatched. CDR1 and CDR2 (germline): MNHNS, SASEGT. CDR3 bases: TGTGCCAGCAATCCAAGCGGGGGGCTTGTATACGAGCAGTACTTC. It codes for CASNPSGGLVYEQYF.

The chain carries TRBV5-1 and TRBJ1-2; D ambiguous. V lost 0 bases and J lost 6, with 15 bases in between. This CDR3 region has 15 residues. The germline gives CDR1 SGHRS, CDR2 YFSETQ. The CDR3 bases are TGCGCCAGCAGCTTGGATATAGTATCGGGTGATGGCTACACCTTC. Protein sequence: CASSLDIVSGDGYTF.

The V call is TRBV18, the J call TRBJ2-1; possible D gene TRBD2, 6 bases. This CDR3 is built from 15 residues. CDR1 and CDR2 from the germline V gene are KGHSH and LQKENI. Trimming removed 5 bases from V and 7 bases from J, with 18 bases in between. CDR3 in amino acids: CASSGGNYPGNEQFF. Written as DNA, the CDR3 is TGTGCCAGCTCAGGGGGGAACTACCCTGGGAATGAGCAGTTCTTC.

The chain uses TRBV6-5 and TRBJ1-1; 9 nucleotides match TRBD1. Germline trimming cut 6 bases from V and 5 bases from J; bases unmatched to any gene: 7. This CDR3 spans 14 amino acids. Germline V gives CDR1 MNHEY, CDR2 SVGAGI. The DNA for the CDR3 is TGTGCCAGCAGCTACAGGGGGCTTGGGACTGAAGCTTTCTTT. It specifies CASSYRGLGTEAFF.

This chain links TRBV7-3 with TRBJ2-2, with TRBD2 identical over 10 bases. The V segment lost 5 bases and the J segment 5 bases; nucleotides outside the gene matches: 2. This CDR3 comprises 14 residues. Germline CDR1 reads SGHTA; CDR2 reads FQGTGA. Written as DNA, the CDR3 is TGTGCCAGCAGCCAACTAGCGGGGACCGGGGAGCTGTTTTTT. This codes for CASSQLAGTGELFF.

V usage is TRBV6-5 and J usage is TRBJ1-4; 7 bases align to TRBD1. Germline loops: CDR1 MNHEY, CDR2 SVGAGI. The CDR3 totals 15 residues. Trimming took 6 bases from V and 0 from J; bases not matched to a gene: 4. CDR3 DNA: TGTGCCAGCAGAGACAGGGCTGCAACTAATGAAAAACTGTTTTTT. Translated: CASRDRAATNEKLFF.

The rearrangement joins TRBV9 to TRBJ1-1; D unclear. V was trimmed by 4 bases and J by 13 bases, leaving 20 bases between them. Germline V CDR1 and CDR2: SGDLS, YYNGEE. The length of the CDR3 is 13 residues. CDR3 residues: CASSPHPASLVFF. Written as DNA, the CDR3 is TGTGCCAGCAGCCCCCATCCGGCTTCTTTGGTTTTCTTT.

The chain links TRBV5-1 to TRBJ1-2; 12 nucleotides align to TRBD1. Germline trimming cut 0 bases from V and 7 bases from J; bases unmatched to any gene: 4. The germline CDR1 and CDR2 sequences are SGHRS and YFSETQ. The CDR3 has 15 residues. The CDR3: CASSLGGTGGSGYTF. The DNA of the CDR3 is TGCGCCAGCAGCTTGGGTGGGACAGGGGGCTCTGGCTACACCTTC.

The chain combines TRBV5-1 with TRBJ2-3; 12 positions match TRBD2. This CDR3 has 17 amino acids. The trim removed 0 bases at V and 2 bases at J, leaving 4 bases unmatched. Germline CDR1 and CDR2: SGHRS and YFSETQ. The CDR3 reads CASSLALAGGSTDTQYF. The DNA of the CDR3 is TGCGCCAGCAGCTTGGCCCTAGCGGGGGGGTCCACAGATACGCAGTATTTT.